The rows below give T cell receptor beta chains drawn from one sample of a study of CD8+ T cells in alopecia areata. The assay was immunoSEQ multiplex PCR, and TCRdb's table has in-frame clones only and misses some. The sample yields some 130,000 clones, nearly 55% seen once. The starting material was CD8+ T cells sorted from blood, obtained at week 4, from a patient treated with tofacitinib. These receptors were collected from a human donor with alopecia areata. Each CDR3 is given with its conserved first and last residue. The D gene is left open where the match is weak. Rows may omit the clone size; those that give it use once, few, many or a size class.

TGTGCCAGCAGTTACATCACGGGTAATAGCAATCAGCCCCAGCATTTT,CASSYITGNSNQPQHF,NA,TRBJ1-5,TRBV6-6,NA
TGTGCCAGCTCACCGTGGCCCAACGGAGAAGAATACGAGCAGTACTTC,CASSPWPNGEEYEQYF,NA,TRBJ2-7,TRBV18,NA
TGTGCCAGCAGCGACTCTCTAGTCGGCGAGCAGTACTTC,CASSDSLVGEQYF,NA,TRBJ2-7,TRBV25-1,NA
TGTGCCAGCTCCCGGGGGGAGACCCAGTACTTC,CASSRGETQYF,few,TRBJ2-5,TRBV18,NA
TGTGCCAGCAGTCCAATTGGCGGGGCCTACAATGAGCAGTTCTTC,CASSPIGGAYNEQFF,few,TRBJ2-1,TRBV27,NA
TGCGCCAGCAGCTACAGACTGTCCGACTGGGAAATTATCCAGGGCGGGGAGCTGTTTTTT,CASSYRLSDWEIIQGGELFF,once,TRBJ2-2,TRBV4-3,NA
TGTGCCATCCCATCTTGGGATACGCAGTATTTT,CAIPSWDTQYF,once,TRBJ2-3,TRBV7-9,NA
TGCGCCAGCAGCCAGGCACAGGGCACGAACACTGAAGCTTTCTTT,CASSQAQGTNTEAFF,NA,TRBJ1-1,TRBV4-3,NA
TGTGCCAGCAGCTTAGCTGGCAGCTCCTACGAGCAGTACTTC,CASSLAGSSYEQYF,NA,TRBJ2-7,TRBV7-8,NA
TGCAGCGTTGAAAAGGACAGCATGAACACTGAAGCTTTCTTT,CSVEKDSMNTEAFF,few,TRBJ1-1,TRBV29-1,NA
TGTGCCAGCAGTCGGAGTGGGGGGACGAATGCTTTCTTT,CASSRSGGTNAFF,NA,TRBJ1-1,TRBV2,NA
TGTGCCAGTAATCCCGGGACAGGGGCGCACGAGCAGTACTTC,CASNPGTGAHEQYF,NA,TRBJ2-7,TRBV19,TRBD1
TGCAGCGTTGAAGCGGACAGGGTGGAGACCCAGTACTTC,CSVEADRVETQYF,NA,TRBJ2-5,TRBV29-1,TRBD1
TGTGCCAGCAGCGTCGATTTCGAGACAGGGGGCCGTGAGGAGCAGTACTTC,CASSVDFETGGREEQYF,NA,TRBJ2-7,TRBV9,TRBD1
TGTGCCAGCAGTGACTCCTGGGGATATGATGGCTACACCTTC,CASSDSWGYDGYTF,NA,TRBJ1-2,TRBV6-4,NA
TGTGCCATCAGTGAGTCGGAGGGGGCGCATCAGCCCCAGCATTTT,CAISESEGAHQPQHF,few,TRBJ1-5,TRBV10-3,TRBD1
TGTGCCAGCAGCCCCTTCACCCGGCAGGGCTACACCTTC,CASSPFTRQGYTF,NA,TRBJ1-2,TRBV7-9,NA
TGTGCCAGCAGTTTGAACAGGGCTGAAGCTGAAGCTTTCTTT,CASSLNRAEAEAFF,NA,TRBJ1-1,TRBV6-5,NA